This TCR beta chain was obtained from a study of T cell responses to AZD1222 COVID-19 vaccine (dated by TCRdb to 2020 to 2022). Concerning the study at large: AZD1222 recipients given second doses at about 4 weeks or at about 12 weeks were pooled, since spike-specific TCR depth and breadth were not found to differ between the two schedules. TCR sequencing covered over 230 trial participants: 207 given two doses of AZD1222 and approximately 26 given two doses of MenACWY control vaccine. Trial participants were enrolled into age subgroups of 18-55, 56-69 and 70-plus years, which contained about 150, 27 and 61 TCR-sequenced participants, respectively. General conclusions and limits of the study: Reportedly, close to half of the unique spike-specific TCRs recognized epitopes lying outside the regions that are mutated in the B.1.351 and B.1.1.7 variants. A significant rise in spike-specific TCR breadth and depth was observed after two AZD1222 doses relative to day 0 and relative to MenACWY recipients. The whole spike protein was spanned by vaccine-associated CD4 TCRs, and dominant responses were seen in regions 160-218 and 743-854. Because no day 14 peak-response samples were available, the repertoires could be characterized only after the peak T cell response. Only a handful of AZD1222 recipients were SARS-CoV-2 seropositive at baseline, limiting conclusions about previously exposed vaccinees. In the small 56-69-year group, the increase in depth fell short of significance, most likely because of low power. Participants were mostly white British, with more females than males. The authors suggested clonal diversity may have been underestimated.

The CDR3 runs 12 amino acids, cysteine and phenylalanine included. The CDR3 DNA has 36 bases and is translated from base 1. V is cut by 3 bases and J by 5 bases, and the space between the germline ends is 5 bases. CDR1 and CDR2, per the germline V gene (reference sequence), are SEHNR and FQNEAQ. The time point label on this specimen signifies: baseline before first vaccination. Vaccinee samples came from UK trials COV001 and COV002, including a single-blind randomized controlled phase 2/3 trial of AZD1222 (ChAdOx1 nCoV-19) in healthy adults. For TCRbeta chain sequencing, PBMC samples from trial participants were taken at day 0 and at day 28 after the second dose. Comments on this clone: Its antigen remains unidentified. Base qualities are not at hand, and no much larger clone is one base apart.

The CDR3 regions of human TCRbeta chains were analyzed by immunosequencing. Under the source paper's analysis protocol: TCRs in the repertoires were compared against a reference library of SARS-CoV-2-specific TCRs that had been generated with the MIRA antigen-specificity platform. Breadth was defined as the fraction of unique TCRs that were SARS-CoV-2-associated, and depth was defined as the fraction of total T cells that were SARS-CoV-2-associated. Using the MIRA data, each spike-specific TCR was mapped to the spike region that the TCR reacts to and placed in a CD4 or CD8 class. Log10-transformed breadth and depth values were compared by one-way ANOVA with Sidak's multiple comparisons tests. Sourced from immuneACCESS, this table was stored by TCRdb with only in-frame sequences that have V and J called. A share of the clones is absent; for the studies checked, an unresolved V gene accounts for under half, and the remainder has no known explanation. V, J and clone size reflect that table, while D and trimming were determined from the DNA. This sample holds more than 110,000 clones; almost 90% were observed only once. In total, the top ten clones hold around 3% of the sample.

The rearranged chain carries TRBV7-9 and TRBJ2-1, with the D gene not clear enough to name. The origin of this receptor is an adult in good health. Sequences were derived from peripheral blood, sampled on day 0 of AZD1222 vaccination. The DNA sequence follows: TGTGCCAGCAGCTTTGGCAACAATGAGCAGTTCTTC. Translation gives CASSFGNNEQFF.